These 6 T cell receptor beta chains were all obtained from the same sample, sequenced in a study of blood T cell repertoires in COVID-19. The repertoire was sequenced with immunoSEQ multiplex PCR; TCRdb's copy has only in-frame clones and lacks some. The repertoire holds 250,000 to 300,000 clones, with approximately 87% as singletons. Sequencing used peripheral blood. The receptor source for this set is a man aged 60 to 75 who had recovered from COVID-19.

The chain employs TRBV19 and TRBJ1-5; D gene ambiguous. Per the germline V gene, CDR1 is LNHDA and CDR2 is SQIVND (reference sequence). This CDR3 has 15 residues. V lost 6 bases, J lost 0 bases, and 12 bases lay in between. The CDR3 DNA reads TGTGCCAGTAGGCCAGGCCAACATAGCAATCAGCCCCAGCATTTT. This gives the protein CASRPGQHSNQPQHF.

The CDR3 DNA reads TGTGCCAGCAGCTTCGGGTCCTCCTCGAGGCAGTCCCAGCATTTT. It is translated as CASSFGSSSRQSQHF. The rearrangement uses TRBV28 and TRBJ1-5; D ambiguous. The length of the CDR3 is 15 residues. V dropped 6 bases and J dropped 11 bases, with 23 bases sitting between them. Looked up from germline, CDR1 is MDHEN and CDR2 is SYDVKM.

In this sample, this clone turned up once. The chain joins TRBV9 to TRBJ2-1, with 13 bases that match TRBD2. The germline V gene encodes CDR1 SGDLS and CDR2 YYNGEE. The trim removed 4 bases at V and 1 base at J, leaving 5 bases unmatched. The CDR3 totals 17 residues. CDR3 sequence: CASSRTSGGTSYNEQFF. CDR3 in DNA: TGTGCCAGCAGCCGGACTAGCGGGGGAACATCCTACAATGAGCAGTTCTTC.

The chain joins TRBV13 to TRBJ2-1; the match to TRBD1 covers 9 bases. Germline-derived CDR1 and CDR2 are PRHDT and FYEKMQ (reference sequence). The V gene end was trimmed by 5 bases and the J gene end by 1 base; junction bases not matched to a gene: 12. The CDR3 consists of 18 residues. The CDR3 DNA sequence: TGTGCCAGCAGCCCTAGGGGACAGGGAGGTATTTCCTACAATGAGCAGTTCTTC. Encoded protein: CASSPRGQGGISYNEQFF.

This chain connects TRBV5-6 to TRBJ1-6, with D perhaps matching TRBD1 (5 bases). The CDR3 totals 16 residues. The V end lost 0 bases, the J end lost 5 bases, and 12 bases lay between the germline ends. Germline V gene sequence: CDR1 SGHDT, CDR2 YYEEEE. The CDR3 sequence: CASSLEGRVNNSPLHF. As DNA, the CDR3 is TGTGCCAGCAGCTTGGAAGGCAGGGTTAATAATTCACCCCTCCACTTT.

The chain has TRBV28 and TRBJ2-7; 10 bases map to TRBD1. CDR1 MDHEN and CDR2 SYDVKM come from the germline V gene. V was pared by 6 bases and J by 3 bases, with 5 bases of the junction left unmatched. The CDR3 covers 14 residues. In DNA, the CDR3 is TGTGCCAGCAGAGGGGACAGGGGTATCTACGAGCAGTACTTC. Its protein is CASRGDRGIYEQYF.